The 11 T cell receptor beta chains below come from one sample, sequenced in a study of blood T cell repertoires in COVID-19. The assay was immunoSEQ multiplex PCR, and TCRdb's table has in-frame clones only and misses some. The sample shows 300,000 to 450,000 clones, around 84% of them seen only once. The sequenced sample consisted of peripheral blood. All receptors come from a human donor in a cohort sampled during active COVID-19.

The chain employs TRBV6-1 and TRBJ1-5; D unclear. The germline V gene has CDR1 MNHNS and CDR2 SASEGT. CDR3 length equals 13 residues. The V and J ends lost 2 bases and 5 bases respectively, with 7 bases between them. The CDR3 loop reads CASSEYPDQPQHF. CDR3 in DNA: TGTGCCAGCAGTGAATACCCAGATCAGCCCCAGCATTTT.

This clone was picked up one time. This chain joins TRBV19 and TRBJ1-1; tentative D call: TRBD1 (5 bases). This CDR3 spans 11 amino acids. Germline CDR1 reads LNHDA; CDR2 reads SQIVND (reference sequence). Trimming cost V 4 bases and J 7 bases, with 7 bases left between them. CDR3 in DNA: TGTGCCAGTAGTAGGGGGGGTGAAGCTTTCTTT. This gives the protein CASSRGGEAFF.

This chain joins TRBV11-2 and TRBJ2-1; 7 bases line up with TRBD1. Germline CDR1 is SGHAT and CDR2 is FQNNGV. CDR3 size: 14 residues. Trimming removed 3 bases from V and 8 bases from J; junction bases left unmatched: 7. CDR3 sequence: CASSLKTGWHEQFF. For the CDR3, the DNA is TGTGCCAGCAGCTTGAAGACAGGGTGGCATGAGCAGTTCTTC.

J is TRBJ2-1 and V is TRBV4-2; D perhaps matches TRBD2 (5 bases). Between the trimmed V and J ends, which lost 0 bases and 6 bases, there was a span of 12 bases. The CDR3 totals 15 residues. Germline CDR1 reads LGHNA; CDR2 reads YNFKEQ. CDR3 protein: CASSQDYSSANEQFF. DNA for the CDR3: TGTGCCAGCAGCCAAGATTATAGTAGCGCCAATGAGCAGTTCTTC.

In regard to this clone: The sample holds other DNA sequences that translate to the same CDR3. The chain recombines TRBV27 with TRBJ1-6, with D tentatively TRBD1 (5 bases). Germline V gene sequence: CDR1 MNHEY, CDR2 SMNVEV (reference sequence). The CDR3 consists of 13 residues. Trimming took off 6 bases at V and 7 bases at J, with 10 bases between the two ends. The CDR3, as DNA: TGTGCCAGCAGCCAAAGGGGCAATTCACCCCTCCACTTT. It is translated as CASSQRGNSPLHF.

The chain carries TRBV19 and TRBJ1-4; D is unclear. This CDR3 is 13 amino acids long. The V end lost 9 bases, the J end lost 4 bases, and 12 bases lay between the germline ends. Germline CDR1 LNHDA, CDR2 SQIVND (reference sequence). The CDR3 bases are TGTGCCAGCACTGACGGCGGTAATGAAAAACTGTTTTTT. Translating gives CASTDGGNEKLFF.

The J gene is TRBJ1-2, the V gene TRBV4-1, with 11 bases fitting TRBD1. The CDR3 runs to 15 residues. V shed 3 bases and J 7 bases; nucleotides not matched to a gene: 7. The V gene's germline CDR1 is MGHRA and CDR2 YSYEKL. CDR3 sequence reads: CASSHGQGAMSGYTF. Here the CDR3 DNA reads TGCGCCAGCAGCCATGGACAGGGGGCGATGAGTGGCTACACCTTC.

The V gene is TRBV25-1, the J gene TRBJ2-4; D gene unclear. Germline CDR1 and CDR2: MGHDK and SYGVNS. V gave up 2 bases and J gave up 10 bases, with 6 bases separating them. The CDR3 is 11 amino acids. CDR3 nucleotides: TGTGCCAGCAGTGAACAGGCTATTCAGTACTTC. This gives the protein CASSEQAIQYF. Full variable domain (rest looked up from reference TRBV25-1 and TRBJ2-4): EADIYQTPRYLVIGTGKKITLECSQTMGHDKMYWYQQDPGMELHLIHYSYGVNSTEKGDLSSESTVSRIRTEHFPLTLESARPSHTSQYLCASSEQAIQYFGAGTRLSVL.

The V gene is TRBV7-3, the J gene TRBJ2-3, with D perhaps TRBD2 (5 bases). V was clipped by 6 bases and J by 5 bases, with 15 bases between them. The CDR3 is made up of 14 amino acids. Germline CDR1 SGHTA, CDR2 FQGTGA. CDR3 sequence reads: CASRFPSGEDTQYF. The CDR3 DNA follows: TGTGCCAGCAGGTTTCCGTCCGGGGAAGATACGCAGTATTTT.

This chain uses TRBV9 with TRBJ2-3; the match to TRBD2 covers 14 bases. J gave up 6 bases and V 3 bases, and 6 bases lay outside the gene matches. In germline, CDR1 is SGDLS, CDR2 YYNGEE. The CDR3 contains 16 residues. CDR3: CASSGLAGGPSDTQYF. CDR3 bases: TGTGCCAGCAGCGGACTAGCGGGGGGGCCGTCCGATACGCAGTATTTT.

The V and J genes are TRBV6-1 and TRBJ2-1; maybe TRBD2 (6 bases). The CDR3 has 16 amino acids. V was trimmed by 2 bases and J by 4 bases, leaving 15 bases between them. Per the germline V gene, CDR1 is MNHNS and CDR2 is SASEGT. The CDR3 DNA follows: TGTGCCAGCAGTGAATTGGCCTTAGCGGATTACAATGAGCAGTTCTTC. Protein: CASSELALADYNEQFF.